Listed here is a single T cell receptor (beta chain). Its antigen remains unknown. This record comes from a study of cytomegalovirus exposure and HLA in healthy donors. Across the whole study: A previous analysis identified around 120 million unique TCR beta sequences derived from about 180 million T cells. The study placed around 85% of its approximately 400 genotyped donors in the Caucasian-associated ancestry cluster. General study findings and limits: Likely technical artifact: a cluster of highly shared sequence variants.

Primers for the PCR totalled 60 Vbeta and 13 Jbeta. Clones were sequenced by immunoSEQ multiplex PCR, and TCRdb holds only the in-frame ones, with some missing. The sample lists 150,000 to 200,000 clones, around 84% occurring once. The material sequenced was PBMCs. The clonotype originates from a man aged 45 to 65 in good health and CMV-seropositive.

The CDR3, as DNA: TGTGCCAGCAGCGCGGGACTAGCGGGGGGCCCGGGTGTCTATGAGCAGTTCTTC. It codes for CASSAGLAGGPGVYEQFF. V is TRBV9 and J is TRBJ2-1, with 15 bases fitting TRBD2. CDR1 and CDR2 (germline): SGDLS, YYNGEE. Trimming at V came to 3 bases and at J to 8 bases, leaving 12 bases not matched to a gene. The CDR3 is made up of 18 amino acids.